The 5 T cell receptor beta chains below were found in one sample sequenced in a study of CD8+ T cells in alopecia areata. Treatment denoted: oral pan-JAK inhibitor, 5-10 mg twice daily. Isolated RNA was reverse transcribed into cDNA used as the sequencing template. TCRdb's table, derived via immunoSEQ multiplex PCR, lists solely in-frame clones and lacks some. Of 150,000 to 250,000 clones in the sample, around 56% were seen once. Source: CD4+ T cells sorted from blood, taken at week 4, from a patient treated with tofacitinib. Receptors originate from a human donor with alopecia areata.

This clone was detected only once. The rearrangement links TRBV7-2 to TRBJ2-7; no clear D. The CDR3 loop spans 11 amino acids. Germline V CDR1 and CDR2: SGHTA, FQGNSA. The V gene lost 5 bases and the J gene lost 11 bases, with 13 bases spanning the gap. This CDR3 is CASSPYTTKYF. The CDR3 nucleotides read TGTGCCAGCAGCCCCTACACAACCAAGTACTTC.

The genes are TRBV2 and TRBJ1-3; TRBD1 is a possible D gene (5 bases). The length of the CDR3 is 16 residues. The V gene's germline CDR1 is SNHLY and CDR2 FYNNEI. Trimming took 6 bases from V and 0 from J, leaving 15 bases between them. The CDR3 DNA is TGTGCCAGCAGCCTGGGACGGGCATCCTCTGGAAACACCATATATTTT. As protein: CASSLGRASSGNTIYF.

Written as DNA, the CDR3 is TGCAGCGATACCGCCACTAGCACAGATACGCAGTATTTT. Its protein product is CSDTATSTDTQYF. The V call is TRBV29-1, the J call TRBJ2-3; unclear D gene. Trimming shortened V by 7 bases and J by 0 bases, and 11 bases separated the two germline ends. Germline CDR1 and CDR2: SQVTM and ANQGSEA. The CDR3 is 13 residues long.

The chain links TRBV9 to TRBJ2-2; D remains unclear. Per germline, CDR1 SGDLS and CDR2 YYNGEE. Trimming cost V 4 bases and J 3 bases, with 7 bases left between them. The CDR3 is 13 residues long. For the CDR3, the DNA is TGTGCCAGCAGCAAAAGCGACACCGGGGAGCTGTTTTTT. It encodes CASSKSDTGELFF.

This chain joins TRBV30 and TRBJ2-7; weak D call: TRBD2 (7 bases). Trimming shortened V by 7 bases and J by 7 bases, and 20 bases separated the two germline ends. In germline, CDR1 is GTSNPN, CDR2 SVGIG (reference sequence). This CDR3 has 13 residues. DNA of the CDR3: TGTGCCTTACAGGGACGGTCCGGGGGGGAGCAGTACTTC. Residues: CALQGRSGGEQYF. The variable domain in full, with the rest retrieved from reference TRBV30 and TRBJ2-7, is SQTIHQWPATLVQPVGSPLSLECTVEGTSNPNLYWYRQAAGRGLQLLFYSVGIGQISSEVPQNLSASRPQDRQFILSSKKLLLSDSGFYLCALQGRSGGEQYFGPGTRLTVT.